A single sample gave rise to the 27 T cell receptor beta chains below, sequenced in a study of cytomegalovirus exposure and HLA in healthy donors. Assay: immunoSEQ multiplex PCR; the TCRdb copy retains only in-frame clones and omits some. The sample includes 65,000 to 85,000 clones, 85% to 95% of them seen just once. Specimen: PBMCs. Every receptor here comes from a woman aged 18-29 years in good health and CMV-seronegative.

The gene calls are TRBV4-3 and TRBJ2-1; no clear D gene. There are 16 residues in the CDR3. V was clipped by 0 bases and J by 8 bases, with 17 bases between them. Germline V gene lookup returns CDR1 LGHNA and CDR2 YSLEER. The DNA for the CDR3 is TGCGCCAGCAGCCAAGATGTTGTACCGGGTATGGATGAGCAGTTCTTC. This translates into CASSQDVVPGMDEQFF.

The V and J genes are TRBV30 and TRBJ2-1, with D possibly matching TRBD2 (6 bases). CDR1 is GTSNPN and CDR2 is SVGIG in the germline V gene (reference sequence). V lost 3 bases and J 5 bases, leaving 17 bases between the germline ends. This CDR3 region has 15 residues. Here the CDR3 DNA reads TGTGCCTGGAGGGGACCTCTTAGCGGAGACAATGAGCAGTTCTTC. Its translation is CAWRGPLSGDNEQFF.

Written as DNA, the CDR3 is TGTGCCAGCAGTTACCGGGTTGGGGAGGAGACCCAGTACTTC. This translates into CASSYRVGEETQYF. The chain combines TRBV6-5 with TRBJ2-5; a possible D gene is TRBD2 (5 bases). V gave up 2 bases and J gave up 5 bases, with 12 bases separating them. This CDR3 is built from 14 residues. Germline V gene data show CDR1 as MNHEY and CDR2 as SVGAGI.

V and J are TRBV10-2 and TRBJ2-7, with D tentatively TRBD1 (5 bases). V was trimmed by 8 bases and J by 0 bases, leaving 14 bases between them. The CDR3 covers 14 residues. Germline V gene sequence: CDR1 WSHSY, CDR2 SAAADI. CDR3 in amino acids: CASGAGGPSYEQYF. CDR3 DNA sequence: TGCGCCAGCGGGGCTGGCGGTCCCTCCTACGAGCAGTACTTC.

This rearrangement joins TRBV5-1 to TRBJ2-1; 7 positions agree with TRBD1. CDR1 SGHRS and CDR2 YFSETQ come from the germline V gene. This CDR3 is built from 12 residues. V was pared by 4 bases and J by 10 bases, with 5 bases of the junction left unmatched. For the CDR3, the DNA is TGCGCCAGCAGCCCCGACAGGGACGAGCAGTTCTTC. Protein sequence: CASSPDRDEQFF.

This chain joins TRBV18 and TRBJ2-2; 10 nucleotides agree with TRBD2. The CDR3 consists of 16 residues. Germline V gives CDR1 KGHSH, CDR2 LQKENI. V shed 3 bases and J 3 bases; nucleotides not matched to a gene: 4. CDR3 protein: CASSPSLAGDTGELFF. The CDR3, as DNA: TGTGCCAGCTCACCTTCTCTAGCGGGGGACACCGGGGAGCTGTTTTTT.

The J gene is TRBJ1-1, the V gene TRBV7-9, with D perhaps matching TRBD1 (6 bases). Deletions cut 5 bases from V and 1 base from J, with 11 bases between. CDR1 and CDR2 from the germline V gene are SEHNR and FQNEAQ (reference sequence). The CDR3 covers 14 residues. CDR3: CASSPWDKNTEAFF. The DNA of the CDR3 is TGTGCCAGCAGCCCCTGGGACAAGAACACTGAAGCTTTCTTT.

The V call is TRBV28, the J call TRBJ1-2; TRBD1 aligns across 7 bases. This CDR3 spans 17 amino acids. The germline V gene has CDR1 MDHEN and CDR2 SYDVKM. Germline trimming cut 3 bases from V and 0 bases from J; bases unmatched to any gene: 10. The CDR3 region is CASSFSIGQAANYGYTF. The CDR3 DNA reads TGTGCCAGCAGTTTTTCGATCGGACAGGCAGCTAACTATGGCTACACCTTC.

The chain is built from TRBV4-1 and TRBJ1-2, with D perhaps matching TRBD1 (6 bases). CDR1 and CDR2 from the germline V gene are MGHRA and YSYEKL. Trimming took off 1 base at V and 5 bases at J, with 11 bases between the two ends. The CDR3 is 14 amino acids. Written as DNA, the CDR3 is TGCGCCAGCAGCCAAGTGGGGGCCGGGTATGGCTACACCTTC. It yields the protein CASSQVGAGYGYTF.

The V call is TRBV15, the J call TRBJ2-1; 10 nucleotides match TRBD2. With 4 bases clipped from V and 5 bases from J, the junction kept 8 bases outside the gene matches. Germline values: CDR1 LNHNV, CDR2 YYDKDF (reference sequence). This CDR3 is built from 16 residues. This CDR3 reads CATSTWSGGANNEQFF. The CDR3, as DNA: TGTGCCACCAGCACGTGGAGCGGGGGGGCCAACAATGAGCAGTTCTTC. The whole variable domain, filled in from reference TRBV15 and TRBJ2-1, reads DAMVIQNPRYQVTQFGKPVTLSCSQTLNHNVMYWYQQKSSQAPKLLFHYYDKDFNNEADTPDNFQSRRPNTSFCFLDIRSPGLGDTAMYLCATSTWSGGANNEQFFGPGTRLTVL.

This CDR3 is CASSLALVRDRSEQFF. The CDR3 nucleotides are TGTGCCAGCAGCTTAGCGCTTGTACGGGATCGAAGTGAGCAGTTCTTC. The rearrangement links TRBV7-8 to TRBJ2-1, with a tentative D call TRBD2 (5 bases). The length of the CDR3 is 16 residues. Germline CDR1 SGHVS, CDR2 FQNEAQ. Trimming cost V 0 bases and J 9 bases, with 18 bases left between them. Variable domain in full (rest from reference TRBV7-8 and TRBJ2-1): GAGVSQSPRYKVAKRGQDVALRCDPISGHVSLFWYQQALGQGPEFLTYFQNEAQLDKSGLPSDRFFAERPEGSVSTLKIQRTQQEDSAVYLCASSLALVRDRSEQFFGPGTRLTVL.

The chain has TRBV4-1 and TRBJ2-1; 7 nucleotides match TRBD2. CDR1 is MGHRA and CDR2 is YSYEKL in the germline V gene. This CDR3 spans 16 amino acids. The ends lost 4 bases at V and 1 base at J; junction bases unmatched: 7. The CDR3 here is CASSPRPGGSYNEQFF. The CDR3 DNA is TGCGCCAGCAGCCCGAGGCCCGGGGGGTCCTACAATGAGCAGTTCTTC.

The chain uses TRBV28 and TRBJ2-3; 7 nucleotides agree with TRBD2. Germline CDR1 MDHEN, CDR2 SYDVKM. V shed 11 bases and J 4 bases; nucleotides not matched to a gene: 12. The length of the CDR3 is 14 residues. The CDR3 coding sequence is TGTGCCGGGCGGTCGGCGGGAGTATCAGATACGCAGTATTTT. Its translation: CAGRSAGVSDTQYF.

The chain uses TRBV29-1 and TRBJ2-6; the match to TRBD1 covers 7 bases. This CDR3 is 15 amino acids long. The ends lost 6 bases at V and 0 bases at J; junction bases unmatched: 5. CDR1 and CDR2 (germline): SQVTM, ANQGSEA. CDR3 sequence: CSVEQGSSGANVLTF. The CDR3 DNA reads as TGCAGCGTGGAACAGGGGAGCTCTGGGGCCAACGTCCTGACTTTC.

V gene TRBV6-5 combines with J gene TRBJ2-7, with 9 bases lining up with TRBD1. CDR3 size: 14 residues. Trimming cost V 4 bases and J 5 bases; bases outside gene matches: 6. Looked up from germline, CDR1 is MNHEY and CDR2 is SVGAGI. CDR3 region: CASSSPGQGNEQYF. CDR3 nucleotide sequence: TGTGCCAGCAGTTCTCCCGGACAGGGGAACGAGCAGTACTTC.

The chain combines TRBV19 with TRBJ2-5, with 7 nucleotides matching TRBD1. The germline V gene encodes CDR1 LNHDA and CDR2 SQIVND (reference sequence). The CDR3 covers 13 residues. The ends lost 3 bases at V and 4 bases at J; junction bases unmatched: 2. DNA of the CDR3: TGTGCCAGTAGTATGAACAGGGGAGAGACCCAGTACTTC. Translating it yields CASSMNRGETQYF.

This chain connects TRBV6-1 to TRBJ2-3; perhaps TRBD2 as D (5 bases). The CDR3 extends over 11 amino acids. CDR1 and CDR2 (germline): MNHNS, SASEGT. DNA of the CDR3: TGTGCGGGGAGCAGCACAGATACGCAGTATTTT. Translated: CAGSSTDTQYF.

The chain has TRBV5-5 and TRBJ1-1, with 11 positions matching TRBD1. In germline, CDR1 is SGHKS, CDR2 YYEKEE (reference sequence). With V trimmed by 0 bases and J by 7 bases, 2 bases remained unmatched. This CDR3 region has 14 residues. The CDR3 DNA sequence: TGTGCCAGCAGCTTGGGGACAGGGGGCGATGAAGCTTTCTTT. It specifies CASSLGTGGDEAFF.

This sequence joins TRBV14 and TRBJ2-3; 8 positions agree with TRBD2. The trim removed 3 bases at V and 4 bases at J, leaving 15 bases unmatched. The CDR3 runs 18 residues. CDR1 is SGHDN, CDR2 FVKESK, per germline. The CDR3 nucleotides are TGTGCCAGCAGCCACCGTCGGGAGGGCCTTTTTACCCCAGATACGCAGTATTTT. It yields the protein CASSHRREGLFTPDTQYF.

The V gene is TRBV19, the J gene TRBJ2-7; TRBD1 agrees at 9 bases. Germline CDR1 is LNHDA and CDR2 is SQIVND (reference sequence). V lost 4 bases, J lost 3 bases, and 4 bases stayed unmatched. The CDR3 spans 14 residues. CDR3 DNA: TGTGCCAGTAGTAGCCGGGACAGGGACTACGAGCAGTACTTC. This encodes CASSSRDRDYEQYF.

This clone has only one observation. The genes are TRBV6-5 and TRBJ1-2, with 7 bases identical to TRBD1. CDR3 length: 15 amino acids. Germline CDR1 and CDR2: MNHEY and SVGAGI. The trim removed 2 bases at V and 4 bases at J, leaving 7 bases unmatched. DNA for the CDR3: TGTGCCAGCAGTTACGGGACAGTCCTTCCCTATGGCTACACCTTC. Translated, it gives CASSYGTVLPYGYTF.

The chain employs TRBV6-5 and TRBJ1-2, with D possibly being TRBD1 (6 bases). The CDR3 runs to 13 residues. CDR1 is MNHEY, CDR2 SVGAGI, per germline. V lost 1 base and J 8 bases, leaving 11 bases between the germline ends. CDR3 coding DNA: TGTGCCAGCAGTTACTGGGACAATAGGGGCTACACCTTC. Translating it yields CASSYWDNRGYTF.

This clone was counted a single time. The CDR3 nucleotides are TGCGCCAGCAGCTTCGGGTTGGGGGGTGATGAGCAGTTCTTC. This encodes CASSFGLGGDEQFF. J is TRBJ2-1 and V is TRBV5-1; perhaps TRBD2 as D (6 bases). CDR3 size: 14 residues. V dropped 2 bases and J dropped 8 bases, with 14 bases sitting between them. The germline CDR1 and CDR2 sequences are SGHRS and YFSETQ.

The CDR3 protein is CASSVGTGVNQPQHF. The DNA for the CDR3 is TGTGCCAGCAGCGTCGGGACAGGAGTCAATCAGCCCCAGCATTTT. The chain recombines TRBV7-8 with TRBJ1-5; TRBD1 matches 8 bases. Per germline, CDR1 SGHVS and CDR2 FQNEAQ. V lost 5 bases and J lost 3; bases outside the gene matches: 6. The CDR3 is made up of 15 amino acids.

The chain couples TRBV19 to TRBJ2-1, with D unclear. There are 16 residues in the CDR3. The germline V and J ends were trimmed by 2 bases and 0 bases, with 11 bases remaining between them. In germline, CDR1 is LNHDA, CDR2 SQIVND (reference sequence). The CDR3 here is CASSIPSPSSYNEQFF. In DNA form, the CDR3 reads TGTGCCAGTAGTATACCGTCTCCTAGCTCCTACAATGAGCAGTTCTTC.

The V gene is TRBV6-1, the J gene TRBJ1-3; D is uncertain. In germline, CDR1 is MNHNS, CDR2 SASEGT. This CDR3 has 16 amino acids. V lost 0 bases, J lost 0 bases, and 9 bases lay in between. The CDR3 DNA reads as TGTGCCAGCAGTGAAGCCGGGTCGTACTCTGGAAACACCATATATTTT. Translating gives CASSEAGSYSGNTIYF.

The chain links TRBV5-4 to TRBJ1-2; D gene unclear. V lost 1 base and J lost 1, with 11 bases in between. This CDR3 is built from 15 residues. Germline loops: CDR1 SGHNT, CDR2 YYREEE (reference sequence). CDR3 DNA sequence: TGTGCCAGCAGCTTGCGAACAGCTGGTAACTATGGCTACACCTTC. This sequence encodes CASSLRTAGNYGYTF.